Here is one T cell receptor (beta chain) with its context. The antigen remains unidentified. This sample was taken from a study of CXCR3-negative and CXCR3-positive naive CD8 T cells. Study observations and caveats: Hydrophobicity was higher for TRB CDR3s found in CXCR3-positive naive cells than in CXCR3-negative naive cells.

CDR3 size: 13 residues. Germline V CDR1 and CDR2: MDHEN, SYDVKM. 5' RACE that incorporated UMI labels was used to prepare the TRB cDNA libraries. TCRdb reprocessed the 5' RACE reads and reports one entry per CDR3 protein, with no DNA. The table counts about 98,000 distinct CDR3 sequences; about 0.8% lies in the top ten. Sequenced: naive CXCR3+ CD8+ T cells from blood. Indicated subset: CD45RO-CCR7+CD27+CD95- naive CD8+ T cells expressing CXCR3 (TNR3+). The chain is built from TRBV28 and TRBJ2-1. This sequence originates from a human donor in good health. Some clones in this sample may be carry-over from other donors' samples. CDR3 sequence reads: CASSLSSLGEQFF.